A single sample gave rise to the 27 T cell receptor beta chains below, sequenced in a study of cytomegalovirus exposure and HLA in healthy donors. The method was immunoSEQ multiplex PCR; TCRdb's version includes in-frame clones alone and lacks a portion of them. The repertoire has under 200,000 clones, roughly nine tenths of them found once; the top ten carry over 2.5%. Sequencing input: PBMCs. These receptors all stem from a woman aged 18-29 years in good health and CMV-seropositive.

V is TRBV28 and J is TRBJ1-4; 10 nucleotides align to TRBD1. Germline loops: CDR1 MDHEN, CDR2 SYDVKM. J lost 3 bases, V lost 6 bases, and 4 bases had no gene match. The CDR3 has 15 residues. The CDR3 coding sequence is TGTGCCAGCAGGACAGGGGGCCCGGCTAATGAAAAACTGTTTTTT. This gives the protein CASRTGGPANEKLFF.

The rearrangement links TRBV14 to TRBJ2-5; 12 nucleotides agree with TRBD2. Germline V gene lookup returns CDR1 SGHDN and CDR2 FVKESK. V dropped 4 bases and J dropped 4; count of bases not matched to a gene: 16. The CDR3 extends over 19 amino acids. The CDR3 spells CASSPHPGLAGGPGETQYF. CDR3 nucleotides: TGTGCCAGCAGCCCCCACCCGGGGCTAGCGGGAGGGCCTGGAGAGACCCAGTACTTC.

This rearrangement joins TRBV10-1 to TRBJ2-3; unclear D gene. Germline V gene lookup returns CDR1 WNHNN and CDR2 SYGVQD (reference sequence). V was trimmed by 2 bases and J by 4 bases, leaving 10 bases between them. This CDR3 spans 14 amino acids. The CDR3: CASSEMRSADTQYF. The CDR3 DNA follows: TGCGCCAGCAGTGAGATGAGAAGCGCAGATACGCAGTATTTT.

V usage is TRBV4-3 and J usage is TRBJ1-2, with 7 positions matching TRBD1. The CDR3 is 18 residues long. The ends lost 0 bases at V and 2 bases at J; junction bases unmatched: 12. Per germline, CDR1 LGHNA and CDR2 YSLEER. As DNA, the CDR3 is TGCGCCAGCAGCCAAGACCCCCACCGGGACAGCAGGAACTATGGCTACACCTTC. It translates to CASSQDPHRDSRNYGYTF.

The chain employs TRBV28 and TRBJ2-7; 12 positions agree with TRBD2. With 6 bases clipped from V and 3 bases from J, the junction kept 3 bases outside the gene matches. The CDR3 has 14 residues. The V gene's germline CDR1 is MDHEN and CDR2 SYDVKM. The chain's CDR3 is CASRSSGRGYEQYF. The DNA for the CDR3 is TGTGCCAGCAGATCTAGCGGGAGGGGCTACGAGCAGTACTTC.

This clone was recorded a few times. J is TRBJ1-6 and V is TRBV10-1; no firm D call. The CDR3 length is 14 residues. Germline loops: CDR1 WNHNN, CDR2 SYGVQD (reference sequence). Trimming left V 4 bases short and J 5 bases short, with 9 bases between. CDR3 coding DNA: TGCGCCAGCAGTGCGACACCCAATAATTCACCCCTCCACTTT. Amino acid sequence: CASSATPNNSPLHF.

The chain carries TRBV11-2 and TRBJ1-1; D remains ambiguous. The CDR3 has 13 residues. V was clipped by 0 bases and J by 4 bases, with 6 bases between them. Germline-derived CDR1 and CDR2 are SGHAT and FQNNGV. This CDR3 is CASSLEALTEAFF. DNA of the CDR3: TGTGCCAGCAGCTTAGAGGCCCTCACTGAAGCTTTCTTT. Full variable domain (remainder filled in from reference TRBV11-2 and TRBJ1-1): EAGVAQSPRYKIIEKRQSVAFWCNPISGHATLYWYQQILGQGPKLLIQFQNNGVVDDSQLPKDRFSAERLKGVDSTLKIQPAKLEDSAVYLCASSLEALTEAFFGQGTRLTVV.

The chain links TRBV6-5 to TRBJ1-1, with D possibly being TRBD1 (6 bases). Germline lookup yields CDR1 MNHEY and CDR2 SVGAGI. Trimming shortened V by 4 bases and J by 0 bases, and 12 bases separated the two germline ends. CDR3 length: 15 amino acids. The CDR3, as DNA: TGTGCCAGCAGTTCGGAACAGGGTTTGAACACTGAAGCTTTCTTT. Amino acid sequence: CASSSEQGLNTEAFF.

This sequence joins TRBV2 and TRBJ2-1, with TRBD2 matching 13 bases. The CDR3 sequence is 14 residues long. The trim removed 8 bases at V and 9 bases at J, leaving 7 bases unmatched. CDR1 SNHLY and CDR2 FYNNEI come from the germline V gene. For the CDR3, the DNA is TGTGCCAGCCGGCGGACTAGCGGGAGAGGTGAGCAGTTCTTC. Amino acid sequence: CASRRTSGRGEQFF.

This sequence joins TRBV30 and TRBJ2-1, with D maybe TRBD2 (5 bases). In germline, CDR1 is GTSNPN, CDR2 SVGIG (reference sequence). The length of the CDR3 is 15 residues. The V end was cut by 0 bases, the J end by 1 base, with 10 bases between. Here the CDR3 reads CAWSVGLISYNEQFF. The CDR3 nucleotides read TGTGCCTGGAGTGTTGGACTGATTTCCTACAATGAGCAGTTCTTC.

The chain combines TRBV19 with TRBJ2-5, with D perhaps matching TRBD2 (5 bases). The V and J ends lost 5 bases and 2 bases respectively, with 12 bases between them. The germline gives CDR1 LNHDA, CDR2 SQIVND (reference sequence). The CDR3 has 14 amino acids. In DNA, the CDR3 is TGTGCCAGTAGTGATTGGGAGATTCAAGAGACCCAGTACTTC. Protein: CASSDWEIQETQYF.

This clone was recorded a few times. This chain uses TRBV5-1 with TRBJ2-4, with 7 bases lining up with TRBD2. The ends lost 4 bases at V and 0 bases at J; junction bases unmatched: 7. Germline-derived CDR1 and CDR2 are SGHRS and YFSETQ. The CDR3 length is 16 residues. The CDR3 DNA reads TGCGCCAGCAGCAGGGCAGGGAGGGAAGCCAAAAACATTCAGTACTTC. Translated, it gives CASSRAGREAKNIQYF. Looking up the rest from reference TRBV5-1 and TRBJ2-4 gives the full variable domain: KAGVTQTPRYLIKTRGQQVTLSCSPISGHRSVSWYQQTPGQGLQFLFEYFSETQRNKGNFPGRFSGRQFSNSRSEMNVSTLELGDSALYLCASSRAGREAKNIQYFGAGTRLSVL.

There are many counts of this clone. This CDR3 reads CASSMEAEIEKLFF. The CDR3 nucleotides read TGTGCCAGCAGCATGGAGGCGGAGATCGAAAAACTGTTTTTT. The chain uses TRBV2 and TRBJ1-4; D is ambiguous. The CDR3 covers 14 residues. Germline CDR1 is SNHLY and CDR2 is FYNNEI. Trimming left V 6 bases short and J 8 bases short, with 16 bases between.

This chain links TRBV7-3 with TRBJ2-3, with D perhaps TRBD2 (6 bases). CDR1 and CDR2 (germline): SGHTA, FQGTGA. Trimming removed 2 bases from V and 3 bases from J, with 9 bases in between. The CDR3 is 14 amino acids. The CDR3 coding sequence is TGTGCCAGCAGCTTAGGGGCGGGAACAGATACGCAGTATTTT. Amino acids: CASSLGAGTDTQYF.

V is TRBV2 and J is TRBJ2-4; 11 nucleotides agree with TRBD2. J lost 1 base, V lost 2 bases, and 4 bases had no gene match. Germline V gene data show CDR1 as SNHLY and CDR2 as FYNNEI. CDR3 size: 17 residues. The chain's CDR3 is CASSELGLAGAKNIQYF. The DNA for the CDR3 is TGTGCCAGCAGTGAATTAGGACTAGCGGGTGCCAAAAACATTCAGTACTTC.

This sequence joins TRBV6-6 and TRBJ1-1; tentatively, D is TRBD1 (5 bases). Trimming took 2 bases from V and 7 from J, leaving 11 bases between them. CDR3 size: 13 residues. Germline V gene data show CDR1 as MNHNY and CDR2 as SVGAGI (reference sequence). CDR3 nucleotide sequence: TGTGCCAGCAGTTACAGGGCAGGGCGTGAAGCTTTCTTT. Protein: CASSYRAGREAFF.

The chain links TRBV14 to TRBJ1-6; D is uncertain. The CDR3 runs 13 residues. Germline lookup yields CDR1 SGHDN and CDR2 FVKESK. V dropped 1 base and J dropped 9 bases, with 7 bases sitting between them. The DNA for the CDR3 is TGTGCCAGCAGCCAAGTGAGGAGTTCACCCCTCCACTTT. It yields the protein CASSQVRSSPLHF.

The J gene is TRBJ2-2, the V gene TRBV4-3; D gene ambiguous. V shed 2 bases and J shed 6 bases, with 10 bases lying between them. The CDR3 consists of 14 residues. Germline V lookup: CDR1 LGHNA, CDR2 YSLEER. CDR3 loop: CASSQYSNSGELFF. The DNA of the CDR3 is TGCGCCAGCAGCCAATATAGCAATTCCGGGGAGCTGTTTTTT.

The CDR3 loop is CASSQDPRSASGKETQYF. The CDR3 DNA reads TGTGCCAGCAGCCAAGATCCACGGTCGGCTAGCGGGAAAGAGACCCAGTACTTC. This sequence joins TRBV4-2 and TRBJ2-5; 9 nucleotides line up with TRBD2. V lost 0 bases to trimming and J lost 3 bases; unmatched junction nucleotides: 11. Germline V gene data show CDR1 as LGHNA and CDR2 as YNFKEQ. This CDR3 has 18 residues.

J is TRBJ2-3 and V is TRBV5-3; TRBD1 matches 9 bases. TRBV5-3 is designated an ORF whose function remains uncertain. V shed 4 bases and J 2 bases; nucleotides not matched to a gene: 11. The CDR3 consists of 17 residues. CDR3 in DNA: TGTGCCAGAAGCCCGCGGGACAGGGAAATGGCCACAGATACGCAGTATTTT. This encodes CARSPRDREMATDTQYF.

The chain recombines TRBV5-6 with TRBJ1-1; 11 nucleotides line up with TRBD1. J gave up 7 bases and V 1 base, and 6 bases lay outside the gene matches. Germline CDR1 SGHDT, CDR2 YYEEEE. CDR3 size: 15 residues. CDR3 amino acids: CASSLTPGTGGEAFF. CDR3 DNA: TGTGCCAGCAGCTTGACCCCTGGGACAGGGGGTGAAGCTTTCTTT.

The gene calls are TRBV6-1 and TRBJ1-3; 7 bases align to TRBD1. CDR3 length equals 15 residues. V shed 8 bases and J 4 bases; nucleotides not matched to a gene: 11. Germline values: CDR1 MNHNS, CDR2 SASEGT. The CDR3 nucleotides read TGTGCCAGCGCCGCTGCGACAGGGTCCGGAAACACCATATATTTT. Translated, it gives CASAAATGSGNTIYF.

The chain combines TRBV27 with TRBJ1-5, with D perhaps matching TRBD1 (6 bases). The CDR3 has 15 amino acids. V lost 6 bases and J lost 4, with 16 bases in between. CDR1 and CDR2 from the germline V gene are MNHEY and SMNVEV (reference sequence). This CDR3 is CASRDSRRENQPQHF. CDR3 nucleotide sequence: TGTGCCAGCAGGGACAGCCGCCGGGAAAATCAGCCCCAGCATTTT.

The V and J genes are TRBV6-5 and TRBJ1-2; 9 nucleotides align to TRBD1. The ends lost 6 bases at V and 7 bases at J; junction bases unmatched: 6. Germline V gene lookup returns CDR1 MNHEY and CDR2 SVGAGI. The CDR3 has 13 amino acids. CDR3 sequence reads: CASSRDRVSGYTF. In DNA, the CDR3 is TGTGCCAGCAGCCGGGACAGGGTTAGTGGCTACACCTTC.

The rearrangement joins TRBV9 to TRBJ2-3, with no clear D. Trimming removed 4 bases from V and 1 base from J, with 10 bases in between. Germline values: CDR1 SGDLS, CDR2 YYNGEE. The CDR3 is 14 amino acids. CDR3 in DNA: TGTGCCAGCAGCACTGGCGGAGGCACAGATACGCAGTATTTT. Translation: CASSTGGGTDTQYF.

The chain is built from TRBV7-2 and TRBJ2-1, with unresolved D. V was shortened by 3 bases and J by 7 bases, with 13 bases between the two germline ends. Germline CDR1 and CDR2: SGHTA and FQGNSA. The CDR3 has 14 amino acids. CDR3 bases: TGTGCCAGCAGCTTGCCTCCTTCCGGGAATGAGCAGTTCTTC. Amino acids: CASSLPPSGNEQFF.

CDR3 region: CASSHSSIQNEQFF. The DNA of the CDR3 is TGTGCCAGCTCTCATTCATCCATACAGAATGAGCAGTTCTTC. The J gene is TRBJ2-1, the V gene TRBV18; D is undetermined. V gave up 6 bases and J gave up 7 bases, with 16 bases separating them. This CDR3 contains 14 residues. CDR1 is KGHSH, CDR2 LQKENI, per germline.